This TCR beta chain stems from a study of a mutant IDH1 vaccine in newly diagnosed glioma. Across the study: In some groups vaccination began 4-6 weeks post-radiotherapy; others received it with temozolomide.

V dropped 1 base and J dropped 2 bases, with 9 bases sitting between them. Looked up from germline, CDR1 is SEHNR and CDR2 is FQNEAQ (reference sequence). This CDR3 is 14 amino acids long. Time point meaning: week 23, last vaccination. Vaccine doses each comprised 300 ug of mutant IDH1 20-mer peptide, with topical imiquimod. With regard to this clone: The antigen is unknown.

Study-level points and caveats: Pseudoprogression apparently tracked independently of changes in top peripheral T cell clonotypes.

The assay was immunoSEQ multiplex PCR, and TCRdb's table has in-frame clones only and misses some. The sample shows tens of thousands of clones, roughly 80% of them seen only once. The material sequenced was PBMCs, taken from a glioma patient whose treatment included an IDH1 peptide vaccine. The clonotype originates from a man between 40 and 49 years old with glioma. V usage is TRBV7-9 and J usage is TRBJ2-7; no clear D gene. The CDR3: CASSLERVPYEQYF. Written as DNA, the CDR3 is TGTGCCAGCAGCTTAGAACGGGTGCCCTACGAGCAGTACTTC.